Listed here are 32 T cell receptor beta chains from one sample, sequenced in a study of cytomegalovirus exposure and HLA in healthy donors. Primers: 60 Vbeta forward and 13 Jbeta reverse. Clones were sequenced by immunoSEQ multiplex PCR, and TCRdb holds only the in-frame ones, with some missing. The table records 110,000 or so clones, 67% of them present only once. The sample was PBMCs. The receptors were sampled from a man younger than 35 in good health and CMV-seropositive.

This clone was detected only once. This chain uses TRBV2 with TRBJ1-5, with 10 nucleotides matching TRBD1. Trimming took 8 bases from V and 6 from J; bases not matched to a gene: 7. This CDR3 region has 14 residues. Germline V gene sequence: CDR1 SNHLY, CDR2 FYNNEI. CDR3 amino acids: CASSSGQGTQPQHF. The CDR3 DNA sequence: TGTGCCAGCTCTTCGGGACAGGGGACTCAGCCCCAGCATTTT.

This clone was detected a few times. This sequence joins TRBV6-4 and TRBJ1-6; 11 bases align to TRBD1. The CDR3 contains 15 residues. The junction had 4 bases not matched to a gene; V was cut back by 5 bases and J by 7 bases. Germline CDR1 is MRHNA and CDR2 is SNTAGT. CDR3 amino acids: CASSTDRGLNSPLHF. CDR3 in DNA: TGTGCCAGCAGTACGGACAGGGGGCTGAATTCACCCCTCCACTTT.

Only one count was recorded for this clone. CDR3 loop: CASARQGYNSPLHF. The CDR3, as DNA: TGTGCCAGCGCACGACAGGGGTACAATTCACCCCTCCACTTT. The V call is TRBV6-6, the J call TRBJ1-6; TRBD1 matches at 8 bases. V shed 8 bases and J 7 bases; nucleotides not matched to a gene: 7. The germline CDR1 and CDR2 sequences are MNHNY and SVGAGI (reference sequence). CDR3 size: 14 residues.

The chain is built from TRBV7-6 and TRBJ1-4, with a weak D call TRBD1 (5 bases). Germline V gives CDR1 SGHVS, CDR2 FNYEAQ. V dropped 2 bases and J dropped 6 bases, with 16 bases sitting between them. The CDR3 spans 16 residues. The CDR3 protein is CASSLTAGLRHEKLFF. The CDR3 DNA follows: TGTGCCAGCAGCTTAACCGCGGGGCTCAGGCATGAAAAACTGTTTTTT.

The rearrangement uses TRBV28 and TRBJ1-5, with 9 bases fitting TRBD1. V dropped 2 bases and J dropped 6; count of bases not matched to a gene: 8. Germline lookup yields CDR1 MDHEN and CDR2 SYDVKM. This CDR3 region has 16 residues. CDR3 DNA sequence: TGTGCCAGCAGTTTAGCCAACAGGGGGCTAGGTCAGCCCCAGCATTTT. Amino acid sequence: CASSLANRGLGQPQHF.

V usage is TRBV19 and J usage is TRBJ1-2; D is possibly TRBD1 (6 bases). Germline CDR1 LNHDA, CDR2 SQIVND (reference sequence). CDR3 length: 15 residues. V dropped 4 bases and J dropped 4 bases, with 16 bases sitting between them. The DNA for the CDR3 is TGTGCCAGTAGTACCCGGGACACGGCCTCCTATGGCTACACCTTC. It encodes CASSTRDTASYGYTF.

CDR3 sequence reads: CASSGGNYGYTF. The CDR3 coding sequence is TGTGCCTCGTCGGGGGGCAACTATGGCTACACCTTC. The rearrangement uses TRBV10-3 and TRBJ1-2; a weak D match, TRBD1 (6 bases). There are 12 residues in the CDR3. V lost 11 bases and J lost 2, with 12 bases in between. Per the germline V gene, CDR1 is ENHRY and CDR2 is SYGVKD.

This chain connects TRBV6-1 to TRBJ1-3, with D uncertain. The CDR3 is 15 residues long. The V end lost 7 bases, the J end lost 0 bases, and 13 bases lay between the germline ends. From germline, CDR1 is MNHNS and CDR2 SASEGT. CDR3 DNA sequence: TGTGCCAGCACCAAACTATCGGCCTCTGGAAACACCATATATTTT. Translated, it gives CASTKLSASGNTIYF.

V is TRBV28 and J is TRBJ1-2; unclear D gene. Trimming pared 10 bases from V and 6 bases from J, leaving 9 bases between. The germline gives CDR1 MDHEN, CDR2 SYDVKM. This CDR3 has 10 residues. The CDR3 sequence: CATRENGYTF. The CDR3 DNA follows: TGTGCCACTAGGGAGAATGGCTACACCTTC.

The chain carries TRBV6-5 and TRBJ2-1, with TRBD2 matching 11 bases. V dropped 0 bases and J dropped 8; count of bases not matched to a gene: 6. Germline loops: CDR1 MNHEY, CDR2 SVGAGI. The CDR3 sequence is 16 residues long. The CDR3 is CASSYSIAGGRYEQFF. The CDR3 region has the DNA TGTGCCAGCAGTTACTCGATAGCGGGGGGGCGTTATGAGCAGTTCTTC.

This sequence joins TRBV5-1 and TRBJ1-1, with TRBD1 identical over 7 bases. This CDR3 contains 17 residues. Per the germline V gene, CDR1 is SGHRS and CDR2 is YFSETQ. V lost 4 bases and J lost 0; bases outside the gene matches: 12. The CDR3 nucleotides read TGCGCCAGCAGCCGCAAGGGTCAGGGGGGCGTGAACACTGAAGCTTTCTTT. Translation: CASSRKGQGGVNTEAFF.

The V gene is TRBV27, the J gene TRBJ1-4; D is undetermined. There are 15 residues in the CDR3. CDR1 MNHEY and CDR2 SMNVEV come from the germline V gene (reference sequence). Trimming left V 2 bases short and J 10 bases short, with 17 bases between. In nucleotides, the CDR3 is TGTGCCAGCAGTTTAACGGAGGCGGGCCTGGGAAAACTGTTTTTT. Encoded protein: CASSLTEAGLGKLFF.

The genes are TRBV5-1 and TRBJ1-3; no clear D. This CDR3 spans 16 amino acids. The germline V gene has CDR1 SGHRS and CDR2 YFSETQ. Trimming removed 0 bases at V and 0 bases at J, with 10 bases between. The CDR3 DNA reads TGCGCCAGCAGCTTGGAAGTTGGGAGCTCTGGAAACACCATATATTTT. This encodes CASSLEVGSSGNTIYF. The full variable domain, its missing parts supplied by reference TRBV5-1 and TRBJ1-3, is KAGVTQTPRYLIKTRGQQVTLSCSPISGHRSVSWYQQTPGQGLQFLFEYFSETQRNKGNFPGRFSGRQFSNSRSEMNVSTLELGDSALYLCASSLEVGSSGNTIYFGEGSWLTVV.

This chain connects TRBV27 to TRBJ1-5; D is perhaps TRBD1 (5 bases). V lost 10 bases to trimming and J lost 3 bases, with 16 bases between them. CDR1 is MNHEY and CDR2 is SMNVEV in the germline V gene (reference sequence). This CDR3 is built from 14 residues. Here the CDR3 DNA reads TGTGCCATCGGCTTGCCGGGGGTCAATCAGCCCCAGCATTTT. As protein: CAIGLPGVNQPQHF.

This chain uses TRBV11-2 with TRBJ2-5, with D perhaps matching TRBD1 (5 bases). Looked up from germline, CDR1 is SGHAT and CDR2 is FQNNGV. This CDR3 has 13 residues. Trimming cost V 5 bases and J 2 bases, with 9 bases left between them. The chain's CDR3 is CASSARDQETQYF. The CDR3 DNA is TGTGCCAGCAGCGCCAGGGATCAAGAGACCCAGTACTTC. Using reference TRBV11-2 and TRBJ2-5 for the parts outside the CDR3, the full variable domain is EAGVAQSPRYKIIEKRQSVAFWCNPISGHATLYWYQQILGQGPKLLIQFQNNGVVDDSQLPKDRFSAERLKGVDSTLKIQPAKLEDSAVYLCASSARDQETQYFGPGTRLLVL.

On this clone: Different DNA sequences within this sample yield the same CDR3. The rearrangement links TRBV30 to TRBJ2-3; 12 nucleotides line up with TRBD2. Germline lookup yields CDR1 GTSNPN and CDR2 SVGIG (reference sequence). Trimming took 5 bases from V and 3 from J; bases not matched to a gene: 0. The CDR3 spans 13 residues. The CDR3 loop reads CAWGLAGTDTQYF. The CDR3 DNA reads as TGTGCCTGGGGACTAGCGGGGACAGATACGCAGTATTTT. The full variable domain, its missing parts supplied by reference TRBV30 and TRBJ2-3, is SQTIHQWPATLVQPVGSPLSLECTVEGTSNPNLYWYRQAAGRGLQLLFYSVGIGQISSEVPQNLSASRPQDRQFILSSKKLLLSDSGFYLCAWGLAGTDTQYFGPGTRLTVL.

This chain connects TRBV4-2 to TRBJ2-7; a possible D gene is TRBD1 (6 bases). This CDR3 is 16 amino acids long. Between the trimmed V and J ends, which lost 5 bases and 3 bases, there was a span of 20 bases. The germline gives CDR1 LGHNA, CDR2 YNFKEQ. This chain's CDR3 is CASSYIGQQSDYEQYF. Here the CDR3 DNA reads TGTGCCAGCAGCTACATAGGACAGCAGTCGGACTACGAGCAGTACTTC.

This chain links TRBV10-1 with TRBJ1-6, with D uncertain. Germline V gene data show CDR1 as WNHNN and CDR2 as SYGVQD (reference sequence). Trimming took off 0 bases at V and 7 bases at J, with 10 bases between the two ends. This CDR3 has 15 residues. In DNA, the CDR3 is TGCGCCAGCAGTGAGTCACCGTCTCGGAATTCACCCCTCCACTTT. Its protein product is CASSESPSRNSPLHF.

In this sample, this clone turned up a few times. This sequence joins TRBV30 and TRBJ1-6; possibly TRBD1 for D (6 bases). The CDR3 covers 15 residues. V was pared by 3 bases and J by 9 bases, with 18 bases between. CDR1 and CDR2 from the germline V gene are GTSNPN and SVGIG (reference sequence). The CDR3 DNA reads TGTGCCTGGAGGGCCCCCGGCGGGGGGCTTTCACCCCTCCACTTT. Protein: CAWRAPGGGLSPLHF.

In regard to this clone: The junction departs from the called germline gene at one end, perhaps through a read error. The chain is built from TRBV4-2 and TRBJ1-3, with D unclear. Germline V gene sequence: CDR1 LGHNA, CDR2 YNFKEQ. This CDR3 spans 16 amino acids. In nucleotides, the CDR3 is TGTGTCAGCAGCCAAGATCCCCTTAACTCTGGAAACACCATATATTTT. Translation gives CVSSQDPLNSGNTIYF.

The chain carries TRBV7-2 and TRBJ2-7, with 9 bases lining up with TRBD1. The V gene end was trimmed by 5 bases and the J gene end by 7 bases; junction bases not matched to a gene: 9. Germline V gives CDR1 SGHTA, CDR2 FQGNSA. This CDR3 has 14 amino acids. As DNA, the CDR3 is TGTGCCAGCAGCCGCTGGCGGACAGGGGAAGAGCAGTACTTC. Its translation: CASSRWRTGEEQYF. Variable domain in full (rest from reference TRBV7-2 and TRBJ2-7): GAGVSQSPSNKVTEKGKDVELRCDPISGHTALYWYRQSLGQGLEFLIYFQGNSAPDKSGLPSDRFSAERTGGSVSTLTIQRTQQEDSAVYLCASSRWRTGEEQYFGPGTRLTVT.

CDR3 sequence: CASSLSLGQLFTDTQYF. The CDR3 DNA follows: TGTGCCAGCAGCTTATCCCTGGGACAGCTTTTCACAGATACGCAGTATTTT. This chain joins TRBV5-4 and TRBJ2-3; 7 positions match TRBD1. Per germline, CDR1 SGHNT and CDR2 YYREEE (reference sequence). The length of the CDR3 is 17 residues. Trimming cost V 2 bases and J 2 bases; bases outside gene matches: 11.

V usage is TRBV5-5 and J usage is TRBJ2-3; D remains ambiguous. This CDR3 spans 16 amino acids. V was clipped by 0 bases and J by 0 bases, with 11 bases between them. The V gene's germline CDR1 is SGHKS and CDR2 YYEKEE (reference sequence). The chain's CDR3 is CASSLAIKRSTDTQYF. CDR3 nucleotide sequence: TGTGCCAGCAGCTTGGCCATTAAGCGTAGCACAGATACGCAGTATTTT. The full variable domain, rest sourced from reference TRBV5-5 and TRBJ2-3, is DAGVTQSPTHLIKTRGQQVTLRCSPISGHKSVSWYQQVLGQGPQFIFQYYEKEERGRGNFPDRFSARQFPNYSSELNVNALLLGDSALYLCASSLAIKRSTDTQYFGPGTRLTVL.

The V call is TRBV6-6, the J call TRBJ1-2; the match to TRBD1 covers 7 bases. V lost 5 bases, J lost 0 bases, and 6 bases stayed unmatched. The CDR3 covers 15 residues. Germline CDR1 is MNHNY and CDR2 is SVGAGI (reference sequence). The CDR3 bases are TGTGCCAGCAGTAGTCAGGGGGGAACTAACTATGGCTACACCTTC. It specifies CASSSQGGTNYGYTF.

This clone was counted between two and nine times. CDR3 amino acids: CASSYAGGGEQFF. DNA of the CDR3: TGTGCCAGCAGTTACGCCGGGGGTGGTGAGCAGTTCTTC. V is TRBV6-6 and J is TRBJ2-1, with TRBD2 as a possible D gene (6 bases). Per the germline V gene, CDR1 is MNHNY and CDR2 is SVGAGI (reference sequence). The CDR3 is made up of 13 amino acids. Trimming removed 2 bases at V and 9 bases at J, with 11 bases between.

V and J are TRBV10-1 and TRBJ2-1; TRBD2 aligns across 7 bases. CDR3 size: 16 residues. Trimming cost V 9 bases and J 0 bases; bases outside gene matches: 11. Germline loops: CDR1 WNHNN, CDR2 SYGVQD (reference sequence). CDR3: CARGFGGVSSYNEQFF. In nucleotides, the CDR3 is TGCGCCAGGGGATTTGGGGGGGTTAGCTCCTACAATGAGCAGTTCTTC.

The V and J genes are TRBV5-1 and TRBJ2-3; TRBD2 matches at 7 bases. Germline V lookup: CDR1 SGHRS, CDR2 YFSETQ. The CDR3 spans 15 residues. V gave up 4 bases and J gave up 10 bases; unmatched junction bases: 15. The CDR3 DNA is TGCGCCAGCAGCCCGGGGGGACCCCCGTTTGGGCCGCAGTATTTT. Residues: CASSPGGPPFGPQYF.

The chain joins TRBV6-6 to TRBJ1-2; TRBD1 aligns across 11 bases. The CDR3 has 16 residues. Germline V lookup: CDR1 MNHNY, CDR2 SVGAGI (reference sequence). Losses at the gene ends were 3 bases for V and 2 bases for J; bases not matched to a gene: 5. The CDR3 sequence: CASSYTDRGLNYGYTF. CDR3 DNA: TGTGCCAGCAGTTATACGGACAGGGGGCTAAACTATGGCTACACCTTC.

The chain employs TRBV5-1 and TRBJ2-7, with 12 bases matching TRBD2. The CDR3 spans 16 residues. J was trimmed by 0 bases and V by 4 bases; bases with no gene match: 5. The germline gives CDR1 SGHRS, CDR2 YFSETQ. The CDR3 DNA is TGCGCCAGCAGCCTCCGGACTAGCGGGGTCTCCTACGAGCAGTACTTC. This translates into CASSLRTSGVSYEQYF.

CDR3 coding DNA: TGTGCCAGCAGCCGTGGACAGGTAGATCAGCCCCAGCATTTT. It specifies CASSRGQVDQPQHF. The chain recombines TRBV28 with TRBJ1-5, with TRBD1 matching over 7 bases. The trim removed 6 bases at V and 5 bases at J, leaving 7 bases unmatched. Germline-derived CDR1 and CDR2 are MDHEN and SYDVKM. The CDR3 is made up of 14 amino acids.

The chain recombines TRBV19 with TRBJ1-2; 9 bases match TRBD1. The CDR3 extends over 15 amino acids. The junction had 7 bases not matched to a gene; V was cut back by 5 bases and J by 3 bases. Germline-derived CDR1 and CDR2 are LNHDA and SQIVND (reference sequence). This CDR3 reads CASSPRDREYYGYTF. The CDR3 DNA follows: TGTGCCAGTAGTCCACGGGACAGGGAGTACTATGGCTACACCTTC.

This clone has more than one count but fewer than ten. The chain has TRBV2 and TRBJ1-3; tentatively, D is TRBD1 (6 bases). V was trimmed by 3 bases and J by 1 base, leaving 10 bases between them. The CDR3 consists of 15 residues. The germline V gene encodes CDR1 SNHLY and CDR2 FYNNEI. CDR3 protein: CASSDQGHSGNTIYF. The CDR3 bases are TGTGCCAGCAGTGACCAGGGGCATTCTGGAAACACCATATATTTT.